A selection of T cell receptor beta chains follows, all from one sample in a study of blood T cell repertoires in COVID-19. Only in-frame clones appear in the TCRdb table, and some are missing; sequencing was by immunoSEQ multiplex PCR. The sample shows 70,000 to 95,000 clones, 75% to 85% of them seen only once. The material sequenced was peripheral blood. The source is a woman in her thirties or forties with active or convalescent COVID-19. Each CDR3 is given with its conserved first and last residue. The D gene is left open where the match is weak. Some rows mark clone size as missing; the rest say once, few, many or name a class of expanded clone.

J gene: TRBJ1-3
clone size: .
D gene: .
V gene: TRBV7-2
CDR3 DNA: TGTGCCAGCAGCTTCTTAGCGGGGGCTGGAAACACCATATATTTT
CDR3 protein: CASSFLAGAGNTIYF

J gene: TRBJ2-7
clone size: .
D gene: .
V gene: TRBV7-2
CDR3 DNA: TGTGCCAGCAGCTTGGTCCGAAAGGGGGTTAGGTACGAGCAGTACTTC
CDR3 protein: CASSLVRKGVRYEQYF

J gene: TRBJ2-7
clone size: .
D gene: TRBD2
V gene: TRBV18
CDR3 DNA: TGTGCCAGCTCACCACCTTCTAGCGGGCTTAACGAGCAGTACTTC
CDR3 protein: CASSPPSSGLNEQYF

J gene: TRBJ1-2
clone size: .
D gene: TRBD1
V gene: TRBV5-4
CDR3 DNA: TGTGCCAGCAGCGCCCGGCAGGGGGCGAGGGTTGGCTACACCTTC
CDR3 protein: CASSARQGARVGYTF

J gene: TRBJ2-7
clone size: .
D gene: TRBD2
V gene: TRBV24-1
CDR3 DNA: TGTGCCACCAGTGATTCCGGGACTATGAACGAGCAGTACTTC
CDR3 protein: CATSDSGTMNEQYF

J gene: TRBJ1-2
clone size: many
D gene: TRBD1
V gene: TRBV9
CDR3 DNA: TGTGCCAGCAGCGTAGGACTGGGACAGGGTTACTATGGCTACACCTTC
CDR3 protein: CASSVGLGQGYYGYTF

J gene: TRBJ2-1
clone size: .
D gene: TRBD2
V gene: TRBV3-1/TRBV3-2
CDR3 DNA: TGTGCCAGCAGCCAAGGTAGCGGGGGGTACAATGAGCAGTTCTTC
CDR3 protein: CASSQGSGGYNEQFF

J gene: TRBJ2-4
clone size: .
D gene: TRBD2
V gene: TRBV4-2
CDR3 DNA: TGTGCCAGCAGCCAAACCTGGGGACTAGCGGGAGAGGGGGCCAAAAACATTCAGTACTTC
CDR3 protein: CASSQTWGLAGEGAKNIQYF

J gene: TRBJ1-5
clone size: .
D gene: TRBD1
V gene: TRBV19
CDR3 DNA: TGTGCCAGTAGGATACAGGGGAATCAGCCCCAGCATTTT
CDR3 protein: CASRIQGNQPQHF

J gene: TRBJ1-5
clone size: few
D gene: TRBD1
V gene: TRBV7-2
CDR3 DNA: TGTGCCAGCAGCGAGGACAGGGGACGGCCCCAGCATTTT
CDR3 protein: CASSEDRGRPQHF

J gene: TRBJ2-3
clone size: .
D gene: TRBD2
V gene: TRBV5-4
CDR3 DNA: TGTGCCAGCAGCTTTGATCTAGCGGGCACAGATACGCAGTATTTT
CDR3 protein: CASSFDLAGTDTQYF

J gene: TRBJ1-5
clone size: .
D gene: .
V gene: TRBV6-5
CDR3 DNA: TGTGCCAGCAGTCAGAGCGCAAGCCAGCCCCAGCATTTT
CDR3 protein: CASSQSASQPQHF

J gene: TRBJ2-1
clone size: .
D gene: .
V gene: TRBV10-3
CDR3 DNA: TGTGCCATCAGTGAGTCGACTGGGGGGGCGGCTTACAATGAGCAGTTCTTC
CDR3 protein: CAISESTGGAAYNEQFF

J gene: TRBJ2-7
clone size: .
D gene: TRBD2
V gene: TRBV9
CDR3 DNA: TGTGCCAGCAGCGTAGATGCGGGGGACGCCTACGAGCAGTACTTC
CDR3 protein: CASSVDAGDAYEQYF

J gene: TRBJ2-3
clone size: .
D gene: TRBD2
V gene: TRBV9
CDR3 DNA: TGTGCCAGCAGCACCTTAGCGGGAGCGGGGGCAGATACGCAGTATTTT
CDR3 protein: CASSTLAGAGADTQYF

J gene: TRBJ2-5
clone size: few
D gene: .
V gene: TRBV28
CDR3 DNA: TGTGCCAGCAGTTTCGAGAGGCAGACCCAGTACTTC
CDR3 protein: CASSFERQTQYF

J gene: TRBJ1-1
clone size: .
D gene: .
V gene: TRBV6-2/TRBV6-3
CDR3 DNA: TGTGCCAGCAGTCGCGAAACTGAAGCTTTCTTT
CDR3 protein: CASSRETEAFF

J gene: TRBJ1-6
clone size: .
D gene: .
V gene: TRBV28
CDR3 DNA: TGTGCCAGCAGTTTAGGCAGGTCACCCCTCCACTTT
CDR3 protein: CASSLGRSPLHF

J gene: TRBJ1-1
clone size: .
D gene: .
V gene: TRBV5-1
CDR3 DNA: TGCGCCAGCAGCTTGGAAGGGGTGAACACTGAAGCTTTCTTT
CDR3 protein: CASSLEGVNTEAFF

J gene: TRBJ1-6
clone size: .
D gene: TRBD1
V gene: TRBV5-1
CDR3 DNA: TGCGCCAGCAGGACAGGGAACAATTCACCCCTCCACTTT
CDR3 protein: CASRTGNNSPLHF

J gene: TRBJ1-4
clone size: .
D gene: TRBD1
V gene: TRBV18
CDR3 DNA: TGTGCCAGCTCACCCCGGACAGGGGGTATCACAAAGGGGGCTGCAAAACTGTTTTTT
CDR3 protein: CASSPRTGGITKGAAKLFF

J gene: TRBJ2-7
clone size: once
D gene: .
V gene: TRBV27
CDR3 DNA: TGTGCCAGCAGTCCGTCCCACGGCTGGGGGCACTCCTACGAGCAGTACTTC
CDR3 protein: CASSPSHGWGHSYEQYF

J gene: TRBJ2-7
clone size: .
D gene: .
V gene: TRBV28
CDR3 DNA: TGTGCCATCGAGGGGGTGTCCTACGAGCAGTACTTC
CDR3 protein: CAIEGVSYEQYF

J gene: TRBJ1-3
clone size: few
D gene: .
V gene: TRBV11-3
CDR3 DNA: TGTGCCAGCAGCTTAGCCTCAATTGGACAGCACTCTGGAAACACCATATATTTT
CDR3 protein: CASSLASIGQHSGNTIYF

J gene: TRBJ2-1
clone size: .
D gene: .
V gene: TRBV28
CDR3 DNA: TGTGCCAGCAGTTGGAGACAGCGTCCTGAGCAGTTCTTC
CDR3 protein: CASSWRQRPEQFF